These 16 T cell receptor beta chains share one sample of origin, sequenced in a study of siplizumab effects on memory and regulatory T cells (dated by TCRdb to the late 2010s). The antigens for these receptors are not known. The library was built by means of the immunoSEQ multiplex PCR assay. In its TCRdb copy, this immuneACCESS table keeps in-frame sequences only and misses some clones. Where compared with another copy, unresolved V genes explain less than half of these, and the others have no known cause. This sample has over 12,000 clones in its table, and about 50% of those were observed once. The ten largest make up 7.5% to 10% of the sample. Cells from the mixed lymphocyte reactions were cocultured for about six days at 37 degrees C. The sequenced material came from CFSE-low (dividing) CD4+ T cells sorted from an allogeneic mixed lymphocyte reaction. Receptor source: a human donor in good health; the cells came from an allogeneic mixed lymphocyte reaction.

The chain uses TRBV7-8 and TRBJ2-7; 9 nucleotides match TRBD2. The length of the CDR3 is 15 residues. Germline loops: CDR1 SGHVS, CDR2 FQNEAQ. The V segment lost 3 bases and the J segment 3 bases; nucleotides outside the gene matches: 6. CDR3 coding DNA: TGTGCCAGCAGCTTCGGACTAGCGTCCGGCTACGAGCAGTACTTC. Its protein is CASSFGLASGYEQYF. Full variable domain (outside the CDR3, taken from reference TRBV7-8 and TRBJ2-7): GAGVSQSPRYKVAKRGQDVALRCDPISGHVSLFWYQQALGQGPEFLTYFQNEAQLDKSGLPSDRFFAERPEGSVSTLKIQRTQQEDSAVYLCASSFGLASGYEQYFGPGTRLTVT.

In its sample, this clone was seen a few times. The chain has TRBV5-1 and TRBJ2-2, with D maybe TRBD2 (5 bases). Germline CDR1 SGHRS, CDR2 YFSETQ. The CDR3 spans 14 residues. V lost 6 bases and J lost 2, with 11 bases in between. CDR3 nucleotide sequence: TGCGCCAGCAACGGACGGGGAAACACCGGGGAGCTGTTTTTT. This encodes CASNGRGNTGELFF.

The rearrangement links TRBV5-1 to TRBJ2-7; TRBD2 aligns across 8 bases. V lost 0 bases to trimming and J lost 2 bases; unmatched junction nucleotides: 7. CDR3 length: 16 residues. Looked up from germline, CDR1 is SGHRS and CDR2 is YFSETQ. This chain's CDR3 is CASSLATAGVTYEQYF. CDR3 in DNA: TGCGCCAGCAGCTTGGCCACAGCGGGAGTTACCTACGAGCAGTACTTC.

This clone showed up just a few times. The J gene is TRBJ2-3, the V gene TRBV7-3; perhaps TRBD2 as D (6 bases). CDR1 SGHTA and CDR2 FQGTGA come from the germline V gene. The CDR3 covers 14 residues. Trimming shortened V by 2 bases and J by 5 bases, and 11 bases separated the two germline ends. The CDR3 sequence is CASSLDGSGDTQYF. CDR3 DNA sequence: TGTGCCAGCAGCTTAGACGGGAGTGGAGATACGCAGTATTTT.

This clone was detected a few times. The CDR3 protein is CASSLLRGEETQYF. The CDR3 nucleotides are TGTGCCAGCAGCCTACTCCGGGGGGAGGAGACCCAGTACTTC. The chain recombines TRBV4-2 with TRBJ2-5, with 7 bases fitting TRBD2. J was trimmed by 5 bases and V by 4 bases; bases with no gene match: 7. The CDR3 spans 14 residues. Germline-derived CDR1 and CDR2 are LGHNA and YNFKEQ.

The chain has TRBV19 and TRBJ1-6; a possible D gene is TRBD1 (6 bases). Germline V CDR1 and CDR2: LNHDA, SQIVND (reference sequence). This CDR3 spans 15 amino acids. Trimming cost V 5 bases and J 5 bases, with 13 bases left between them. The CDR3 region is CASSGAGTNNSPLHF. The DNA of the CDR3 is TGTGCCAGTAGTGGGGCCGGGACAAATAATTCACCCCTCCACTTT.

The chain links TRBV18 to TRBJ2-1; the match to TRBD2 covers 10 bases. Per the germline V gene, CDR1 is KGHSH and CDR2 is LQKENI. This CDR3 comprises 14 residues. V lost 1 base to trimming and J lost 11 bases; unmatched junction nucleotides: 5. The CDR3 spells CASSPQIAGGQQFF. For the CDR3, the DNA is TGTGCCAGCTCACCACAGATAGCGGGGGGCCAGCAGTTCTTC.

The V gene is TRBV4-2, the J gene TRBJ2-3; 14 nucleotides align to TRBD2. Germline V gene sequence: CDR1 LGHNA, CDR2 YNFKEQ. J gave up 5 bases and V 8 bases, and 9 bases lay outside the gene matches. The CDR3 loop spans 16 amino acids. The CDR3 bases are TGTGCCAGCCGCCGGACTAGCGGGGGGCCCCAAGATACGCAGTATTTT. Translated: CASRRTSGGPQDTQYF.

J is TRBJ1-6 and V is TRBV2; D gene unclear. The CDR3 totals 14 residues. Deletions cut 6 bases from V and 10 bases from J, with 16 bases between. CDR1 and CDR2 from the germline V gene are SNHLY and FYNNEI. CDR3 sequence (DNA): TGTGCCAGCAGCGACAATCCGTCGAGCTCACCCCTCCACTTT. It codes for CASSDNPSSSPLHF.

V gene TRBV7-2 combines with J gene TRBJ1-5; D may be TRBD1 (5 bases). CDR1 and CDR2 from the germline V gene are SGHTA and FQGNSA. The CDR3 has 14 amino acids. V was trimmed by 5 bases and J by 4 bases, leaving 12 bases between them. The CDR3 nucleotides are TGTGCCAGCAGCCCGGGGCTTGGGAATCAGCCCCAGCATTTT. Amino acid sequence: CASSPGLGNQPQHF.

This clone turned up a few times. V gene TRBV5-1 combines with J gene TRBJ2-7; TRBD2 matches at 13 bases. V dropped 0 bases and J dropped 4; count of bases not matched to a gene: 1. CDR3 length: 15 amino acids. CDR1 and CDR2 (germline): SGHRS, YFSETQ. The CDR3 spells CASSLGLAGGYEQYF. Written as DNA, the CDR3 is TGCGCCAGCAGCTTGGGACTAGCGGGGGGATACGAGCAGTACTTC.

The chain carries TRBV11-3 and TRBJ1-1; D call uncertain. The CDR3 consists of 13 residues. The V end was cut by 2 bases, the J end by 1 base, with 5 bases between. Germline CDR1 reads SGHNT; CDR2 reads YENEEA. The CDR3 nucleotides are TGTGCCAGCAGCTTACGGAGGAACACTGAAGCTTTCTTT. Translation gives CASSLRRNTEAFF.

In its sample, this clone was seen once. J is TRBJ2-1 and V is TRBV5-1, with 13 bases matching TRBD2. Losses at the gene ends were 2 bases for V and 8 bases for J; bases not matched to a gene: 10. Germline V gives CDR1 SGHRS, CDR2 YFSETQ. CDR3 length: 17 amino acids. CDR3 in DNA: TGCGCCAGCAGCTTCATGCGGACTAGCGGGAGCCAAGATGAGCAGTTCTTC. Translation gives CASSFMRTSGSQDEQFF.

This clone occurred a few times. The V call is TRBV18, the J call TRBJ1-6, with D perhaps matching TRBD1 (6 bases). V lost 9 bases and J 6 bases, leaving 12 bases between the germline ends. This CDR3 has 13 amino acids. The V gene's germline CDR1 is KGHSH and CDR2 LQKENI. The CDR3 here is CASSGQLNSPLHF. CDR3 in DNA: TGTGCCAGTTCCGGACAGCTTAATTCACCCCTCCACTTT.

V and J are TRBV18 and TRBJ2-1; 9 positions agree with TRBD1. Per the germline V gene, CDR1 is KGHSH and CDR2 is LQKENI. V was pared by 3 bases and J by 6 bases, with 6 bases of the junction left unmatched. This CDR3 has 15 residues. The CDR3 nucleotides read TGTGCCAGCTCACCCGGGACAGGGTATCCCAATGAGCAGTTCTTC. Protein sequence: CASSPGTGYPNEQFF.

This chain connects TRBV5-5 to TRBJ1-4; D ambiguous. Germline V gene data show CDR1 as SGHKS and CDR2 as YYEKEE (reference sequence). This CDR3 has 13 amino acids. V was clipped by 4 bases and J by 7 bases, with 11 bases between them. The CDR3 protein is CASSLGLGEKLFF. DNA for the CDR3: TGTGCCAGCAGCCTCGGGTTGGGTGAAAAACTGTTTTTT.